One T cell receptor (beta chain) is described in this entry. This specimen belongs to a study of PD-L1 blockade in urothelial cancer. Germline CDR1 reads SGHNT; CDR2 reads YYREEE (reference sequence). V shed 0 bases and J shed 1 base, with 13 bases lying between them. The length of the CDR3 is 16 residues. Clones were read by immunoSEQ multiplex PCR, and TCRdb kept only the in-frame ones, dropping some. The sample records roughly 50,000 clones, 70% to 90% being singletons. The V gene is TRBV5-4, the J gene TRBJ1-1, with a weak D call TRBD1 (6 bases). The sequencing here drew on PBMCs, taken around atezolizumab (anti-PD-L1) treatment. This receptor was obtained from a man between 60 and 75 years old with urothelial cancer. The CDR3 loop is CASSLVGRGTNTEAFF. The CDR3 bases are TGTGCCAGCAGCTTGGTGGGAAGGGGGACGAACACTGAAGCTTTCTTT.